This T cell receptor beta chain was sequenced during a study of pediatric ulcerative colitis. One to two pinch biopsies were taken from the rectum during colonoscopy. The diagnostic colonoscopy in ulcerative colitis patients preceded any immunosuppressive treatment. Study-wide findings and caveats: All ulcerative colitis patients, but no controls, carried two rectal clonotypes. Blood samples from a couple of patients yielded substantially fewer templates and were excluded from blood-rectal overlap analysis.

This clone was seen only a few times. Its target is not known. The sample has other DNA sequences that encode this CDR3 too. The repertoire was sequenced with immunoSEQ multiplex PCR; TCRdb's copy has only in-frame clones and lacks some. The table lists tens of thousands of clones, roughly 79% of them singletons. CDR3 length: 12 amino acids. V shed 3 bases and J shed 6 bases, with 8 bases lying between them. Germline CDR1 and CDR2: KGHSH and LQKENI. This TCR was recovered from a girl between 10 and 17 years old with moderate ulcerative colitis. Sequenced sample: gut tissue. The rearrangement joins TRBV18 to TRBJ1-1; D is possibly TRBD1 (5 bases). CDR3 sequence: CASSPRGSEAFF. The CDR3 coding sequence is TGTGCCAGCTCACCTAGGGGTTCTGAAGCTTTCTTT.